These 13 T cell receptor beta chains share one sample of origin, sequenced in a study of shared clonotypes between healthy human individuals. Profiling relied on immunoSEQ multiplex PCR, and the TCRdb table lists in-frame clones only, not all of them. The sample contains hundreds of thousands of clones, approximately 73% of which appear only once. The sample was memory CD4+ T cells sorted from blood. As to subset: CD45RA-negative fraction. The receptors derive from a woman aged 30 to 39 in good health.

This sequence joins TRBV10-3 and TRBJ1-5, with 7 bases lining up with TRBD1. From germline, CDR1 is ENHRY and CDR2 SYGVKD. This CDR3 comprises 17 residues. After removal of 1 base from V and 3 bases from J, the junction contained 9 bases not matched to a gene. In nucleotides, the CDR3 is TGTGCCATCAGTGAGTACACAGGGGAAGGGACCAATCAGCCCCAGCATTTT. This encodes CAISEYTGEGTNQPQHF.

The chain joins TRBV2 to TRBJ1-1, with D unclear. The CDR3 is 15 residues long. Trimming removed 5 bases at V and 0 bases at J, with 13 bases between. The germline gives CDR1 SNHLY, CDR2 FYNNEI. The CDR3 loop reads CASSPWEALNTEAFF. The CDR3 DNA is TGTGCCAGCAGTCCCTGGGAGGCCCTGAACACTGAAGCTTTCTTT.

This clone came up once. The chain uses TRBV5-1 and TRBJ1-1; TRBD1 matches 7 bases. The J segment lost 0 bases and the V segment lost 4 bases, leaving 6 bases of the junction unmatched. The germline V gene has CDR1 SGHRS and CDR2 YFSETQ. The CDR3 consists of 15 residues. In nucleotides, the CDR3 is TGCGCCAGCAGCGGAATCGGGACAGTGAACACTGAAGCTTTCTTT. Its translation: CASSGIGTVNTEAFF.

The J gene is TRBJ2-7, the V gene TRBV25-1; D uncertain. The V end lost 6 bases, the J end lost 9 bases, and 18 bases lay between the germline ends. Germline V CDR1 and CDR2: MGHDK, SYGVNS. The CDR3 has 13 residues. CDR3 bases: TGTGCCAGCAGACCTAGAAATGGGTGGCGGCAGTACTTC. Amino acids: CASRPRNGWRQYF.

The chain couples TRBV2 to TRBJ1-2, with D possibly matching TRBD1 (5 bases). Between the trimmed V and J ends, which lost 6 bases and 6 bases, there was a span of 11 bases. Germline CDR1 reads SNHLY; CDR2 reads FYNNEI. The CDR3 spans 12 residues. CDR3 protein: CASRLTEDGYTF. As DNA, the CDR3 is TGTGCCAGCAGGCTGACAGAAGATGGCTACACCTTC.

The CDR3 region has the DNA TGTGCCAGCAGTTTACAGGGGCGTGCTGAAAAACTGTTTTTT. This translates into CASSLQGRAEKLFF. The rearrangement uses TRBV6-6 and TRBJ1-4, with 7 bases lining up with TRBD1. V trimming: 4 bases; J trimming: 7 bases; junction bases outside the gene matches: 6. In germline, CDR1 is MNHNY, CDR2 SVGAGI (reference sequence). The CDR3 runs 14 residues.

This clone has more than one count but fewer than ten. The V gene is TRBV7-2, the J gene TRBJ2-3; possible D gene TRBD2, 6 bases. The CDR3 is 16 residues long. The V end lost 1 base, the J end lost 1 base, and 12 bases lay between the germline ends. Germline CDR1 reads SGHTA; CDR2 reads FQGNSA. The CDR3 DNA reads TGTGCCAGCAGCTTAGGAAATACGGGAGGCACAGATACGCAGTATTTT. This sequence encodes CASSLGNTGGTDTQYF.

This clone was seen just once. The rearrangement uses TRBV29-1 and TRBJ1-2, with D hard to call. Germline V lookup: CDR1 SQVTM, CDR2 ANQGSEA. The CDR3 loop spans 16 amino acids. Trimming removed 6 bases from V and 5 bases from J, with 25 bases in between. The CDR3 DNA sequence: TGCAGCGTGGGTTTAGGGTCTGCCGGCGACTCATATGGCTACACCTTC. As protein: CSVGLGSAGDSYGYTF.

V and J are TRBV15 and TRBJ2-1, with D possibly being TRBD1 (5 bases). This CDR3 contains 12 residues. The V gene lost 0 bases and the J gene lost 15 bases, with 12 bases spanning the gap. Germline CDR1 reads LNHNV; CDR2 reads YYDKDF (reference sequence). The CDR3 is CATSRDQGSLFF. CDR3 in DNA: TGTGCCACCAGCAGAGATCAGGGTAGCTTGTTCTTC.

This sequence joins TRBV7-9 and TRBJ2-6; tentative D call: TRBD1 (5 bases). The CDR3 consists of 17 residues. Trimming left V 5 bases short and J 0 bases short, with 14 bases between. The germline V gene has CDR1 SEHNR and CDR2 FQNEAQ (reference sequence). The CDR3 nucleotides read TGTGCCAGCAGCCGTCAGGGTAGCAGCTCTGGGGCCAACGTCCTGACTTTC. This sequence encodes CASSRQGSSSGANVLTF.

This clone appeared many times. This chain connects TRBV4-1 to TRBJ1-1, with D possibly TRBD1 on 6 matching bases. The length of the CDR3 is 15 residues. Germline V gene data show CDR1 as MGHRA and CDR2 as YSYEKL. V was pared by 1 base and J by 11 bases, with 20 bases between. In DNA, the CDR3 is TGCGCCAGCAGCCAAGGGGTGGGGTTACAGGGATGGGCTTTCTTT. Translating gives CASSQGVGLQGWAFF.

This clone turned up a few times. The same CDR3 can be traced to other DNA sequences in this sample. The gene calls are TRBV2 and TRBJ2-2, with D perhaps matching TRBD2 (6 bases). The CDR3 has 15 residues. The V gene's germline CDR1 is SNHLY and CDR2 FYNNEI. Between the trimmed V and J ends, which lost 6 bases and 0 bases, there was a span of 11 bases. DNA of the CDR3: TGTGCCAGCAGAGCGTCGGGGGCGAACACCGGGGAGCTGTTTTTT. It codes for CASRASGANTGELFF.

The chain is built from TRBV6-1 and TRBJ2-1; TRBD2 agrees at 7 bases. With 3 bases clipped from V and 5 bases from J, the junction kept 10 bases outside the gene matches. The CDR3 has 16 amino acids. Germline values: CDR1 MNHNS, CDR2 SASEGT. The CDR3 nucleotides are TGTGCCAGCAGTGAGTACACCGGGACTATAAACAATGAGCAGTTCTTC. It encodes CASSEYTGTINNEQFF.